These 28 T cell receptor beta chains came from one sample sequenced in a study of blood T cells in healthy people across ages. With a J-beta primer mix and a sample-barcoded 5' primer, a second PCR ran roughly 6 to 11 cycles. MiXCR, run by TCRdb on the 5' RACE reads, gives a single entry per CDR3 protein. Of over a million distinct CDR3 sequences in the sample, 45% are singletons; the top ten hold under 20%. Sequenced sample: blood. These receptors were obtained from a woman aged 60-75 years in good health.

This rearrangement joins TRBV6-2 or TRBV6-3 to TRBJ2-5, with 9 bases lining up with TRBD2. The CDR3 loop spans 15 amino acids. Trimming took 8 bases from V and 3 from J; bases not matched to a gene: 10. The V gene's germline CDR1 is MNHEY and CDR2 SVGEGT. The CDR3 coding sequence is TGTGCCAGCGGGACGCCAGGGACTAGCAAAGAGACCCAGTACTTC. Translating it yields CASGTPGTSKETQYF.

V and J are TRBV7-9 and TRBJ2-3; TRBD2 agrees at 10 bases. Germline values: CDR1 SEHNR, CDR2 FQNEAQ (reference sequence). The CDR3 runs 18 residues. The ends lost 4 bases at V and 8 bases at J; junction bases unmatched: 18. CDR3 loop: CASSSNMGSGRARSTQYF. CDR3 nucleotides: TGTGCCAGCAGCTCCAACATGGGGAGCGGGAGGGCCCGGAGTACGCAGTATTTT.

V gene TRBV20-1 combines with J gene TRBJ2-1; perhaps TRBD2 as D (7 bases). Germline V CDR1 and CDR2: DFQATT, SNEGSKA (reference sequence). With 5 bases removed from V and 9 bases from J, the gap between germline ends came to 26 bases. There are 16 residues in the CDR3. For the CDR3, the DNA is TGCAGTGCTCTTAGGGGGAGGGGAATTTCGGGGGCTGAGCAGTTCTTC. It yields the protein CSALRGRGISGAEQFF.

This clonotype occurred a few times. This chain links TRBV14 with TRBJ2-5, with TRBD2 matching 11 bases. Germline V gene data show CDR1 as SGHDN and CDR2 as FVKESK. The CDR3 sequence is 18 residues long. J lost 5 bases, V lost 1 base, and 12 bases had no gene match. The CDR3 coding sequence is TGTGCCAGCAGCCAAGGACCCCTAGCGGGGGGCACCAGGGAGACCCAGTACTTC. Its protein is CASSQGPLAGGTRETQYF.

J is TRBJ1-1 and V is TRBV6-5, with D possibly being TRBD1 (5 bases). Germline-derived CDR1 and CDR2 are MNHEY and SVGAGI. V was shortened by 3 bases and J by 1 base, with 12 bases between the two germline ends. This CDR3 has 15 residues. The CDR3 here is CASSYPRDGNTEAFF. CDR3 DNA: TGTGCCAGCAGTTATCCCCGGGACGGGAACACTGAAGCTTTCTTT.

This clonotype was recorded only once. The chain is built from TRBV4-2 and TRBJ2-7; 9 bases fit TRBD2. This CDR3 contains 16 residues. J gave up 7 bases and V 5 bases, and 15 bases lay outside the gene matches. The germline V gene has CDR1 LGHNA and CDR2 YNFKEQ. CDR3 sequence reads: CASSGSSGTTYNEQYF. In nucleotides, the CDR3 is TGTGCCAGCAGCGGATCTAGCGGGACCACCTACAATGAGCAGTACTTC.

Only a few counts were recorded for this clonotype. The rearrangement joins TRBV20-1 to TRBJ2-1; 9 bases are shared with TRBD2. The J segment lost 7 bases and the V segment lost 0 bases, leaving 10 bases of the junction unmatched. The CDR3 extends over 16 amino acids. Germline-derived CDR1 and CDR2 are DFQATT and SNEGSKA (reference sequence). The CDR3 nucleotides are TGCAGTGCTAGAGATGTTAGCGGGAGTTTCGGAAATGAGCAGTTCTTC. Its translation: CSARDVSGSFGNEQFF.

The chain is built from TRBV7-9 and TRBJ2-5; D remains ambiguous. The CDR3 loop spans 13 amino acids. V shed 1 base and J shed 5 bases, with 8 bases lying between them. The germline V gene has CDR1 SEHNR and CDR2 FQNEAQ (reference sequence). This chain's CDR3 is CASSLVPVETQYF. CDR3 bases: TGTGCCAGCAGCTTAGTGCCGGTGGAGACCCAGTACTTC.

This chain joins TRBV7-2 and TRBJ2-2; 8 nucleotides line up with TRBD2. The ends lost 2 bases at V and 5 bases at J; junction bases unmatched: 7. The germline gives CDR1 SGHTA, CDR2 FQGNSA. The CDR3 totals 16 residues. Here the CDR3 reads CASSLSSAGGTGELFF. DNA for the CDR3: TGTGCCAGCAGCTTATCTAGCGCGGGAGGAACCGGGGAGCTGTTTTTT.

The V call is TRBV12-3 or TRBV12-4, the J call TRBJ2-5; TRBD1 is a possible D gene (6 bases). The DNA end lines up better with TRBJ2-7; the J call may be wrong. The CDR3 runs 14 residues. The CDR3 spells CASSFDRIDDEQYF. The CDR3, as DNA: TGTGCCAGCAGCTTTGACAGGATTGACGACGAGCAGTACTTC.

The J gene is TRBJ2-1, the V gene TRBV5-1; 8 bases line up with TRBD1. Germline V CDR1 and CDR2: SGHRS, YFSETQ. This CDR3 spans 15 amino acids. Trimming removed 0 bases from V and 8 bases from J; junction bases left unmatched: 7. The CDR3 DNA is TGCGCCAGCAGCTTGGTAGGCGCAGGGGGCGATGAGCAGTTCTTC. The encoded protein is CASSLVGAGGDEQFF.

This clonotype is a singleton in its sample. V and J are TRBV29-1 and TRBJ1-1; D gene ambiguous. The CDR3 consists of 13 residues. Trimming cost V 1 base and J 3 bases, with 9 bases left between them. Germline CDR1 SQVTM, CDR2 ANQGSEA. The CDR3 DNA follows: TGCAGCGTTGAAGCCCCCGGGGACACTGAAGCTTTCTTT. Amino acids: CSVEAPGDTEAFF.

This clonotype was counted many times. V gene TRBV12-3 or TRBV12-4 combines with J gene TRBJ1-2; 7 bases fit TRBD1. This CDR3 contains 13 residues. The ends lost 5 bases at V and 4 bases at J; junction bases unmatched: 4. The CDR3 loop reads CASSPQGSYGYTF. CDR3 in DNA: TGTGCCAGCAGTCCACAGGGGAGCTATGGCTACACCTTC.

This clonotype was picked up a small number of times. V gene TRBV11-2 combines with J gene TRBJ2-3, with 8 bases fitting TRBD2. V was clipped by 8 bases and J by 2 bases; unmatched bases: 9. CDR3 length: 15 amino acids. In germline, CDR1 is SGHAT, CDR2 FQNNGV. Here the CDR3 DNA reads TGTGCCAGCGGACGAGGGACTAGGGACACAGATACGCAGTATTTT. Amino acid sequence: CASGRGTRDTDTQYF.

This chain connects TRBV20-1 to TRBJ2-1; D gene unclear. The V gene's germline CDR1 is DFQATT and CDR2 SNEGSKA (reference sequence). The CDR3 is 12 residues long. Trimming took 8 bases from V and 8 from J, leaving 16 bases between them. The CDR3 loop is CSPPKPPYEQFF. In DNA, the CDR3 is TGCAGTCCACCAAAGCCCCCGTATGAGCAGTTCTTC.

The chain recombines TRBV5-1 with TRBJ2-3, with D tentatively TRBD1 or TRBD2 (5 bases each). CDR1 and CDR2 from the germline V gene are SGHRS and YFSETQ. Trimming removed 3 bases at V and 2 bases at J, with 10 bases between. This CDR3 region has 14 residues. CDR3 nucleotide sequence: TGCGCCAGCAGCTCCGGGACCTACACAGATACGCAGTATTTT. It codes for CASSSGTYTDTQYF. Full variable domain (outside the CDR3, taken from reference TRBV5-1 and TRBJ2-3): KAGVTQTPRYLIKTRGQQVTLSCSPISGHRSVSWYQQTPGQGLQFLFEYFSETQRNKGNFPGRFSGRQFSNSRSEMNVSTLELGDSALYLCASSSGTYTDTQYFGPGTRLTVL.

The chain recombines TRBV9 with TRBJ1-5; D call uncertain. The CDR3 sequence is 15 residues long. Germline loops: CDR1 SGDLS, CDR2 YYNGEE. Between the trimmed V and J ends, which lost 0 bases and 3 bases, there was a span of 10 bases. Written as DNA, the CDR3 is TGTGCCAGCAGCGTAGGTTGGCAGTTCAATCAGCCCCAGCATTTT. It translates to CASSVGWQFNQPQHF.

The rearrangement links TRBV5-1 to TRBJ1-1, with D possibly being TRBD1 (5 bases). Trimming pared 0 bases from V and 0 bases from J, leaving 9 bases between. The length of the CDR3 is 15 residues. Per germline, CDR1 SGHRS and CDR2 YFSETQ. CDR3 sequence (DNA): TGCGCCAGCAGCTTGGACAGGTTATTGAACACTGAAGCTTTCTTT. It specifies CASSLDRLLNTEAFF.

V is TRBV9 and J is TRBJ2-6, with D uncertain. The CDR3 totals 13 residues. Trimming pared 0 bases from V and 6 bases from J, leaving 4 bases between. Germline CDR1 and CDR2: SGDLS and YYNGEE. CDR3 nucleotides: TGTGCCAGCAGCGTAGCTGAGGCCAACGTCCTGACTTTC. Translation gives CASSVAEANVLTF.

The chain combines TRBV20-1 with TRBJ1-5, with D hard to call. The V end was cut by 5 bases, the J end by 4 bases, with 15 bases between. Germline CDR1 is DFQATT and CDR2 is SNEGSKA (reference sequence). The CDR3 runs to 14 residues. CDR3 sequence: CSAFRPGRNQPQHF. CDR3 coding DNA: TGCAGTGCTTTCCGCCCCGGGCGGAATCAGCCCCAGCATTTT.

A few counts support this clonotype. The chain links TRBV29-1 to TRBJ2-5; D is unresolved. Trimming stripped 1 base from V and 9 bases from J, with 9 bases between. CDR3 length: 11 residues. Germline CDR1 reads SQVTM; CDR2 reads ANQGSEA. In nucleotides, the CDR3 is TGCAGCGTTGAAGGGTCAGGTTCCCAGTACTTC. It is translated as CSVEGSGSQYF. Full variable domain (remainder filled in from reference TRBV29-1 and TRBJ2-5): SAVISQKPSRDICQRGTSLTIQCQVDSQVTMMFWYRQQPGQSLTLIATANQGSEATYESGFVIDKFPISRPNLTFSTLTVSNMSPEDSSIYLCSVEGSGSQYFGPGTRLLVL.

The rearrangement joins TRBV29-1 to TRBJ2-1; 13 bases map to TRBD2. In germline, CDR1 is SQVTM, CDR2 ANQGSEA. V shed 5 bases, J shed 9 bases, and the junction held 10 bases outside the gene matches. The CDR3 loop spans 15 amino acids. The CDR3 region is CSVRTSGSTVSEQFF. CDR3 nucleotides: TGCAGCGTTCGGACTAGCGGGAGTACTGTCAGTGAGCAGTTCTTC.

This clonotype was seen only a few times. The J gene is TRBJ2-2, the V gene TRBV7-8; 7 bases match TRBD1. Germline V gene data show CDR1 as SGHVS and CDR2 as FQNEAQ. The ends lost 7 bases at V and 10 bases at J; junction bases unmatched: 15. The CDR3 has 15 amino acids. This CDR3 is CASNSGTVRSEELFF. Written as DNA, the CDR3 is TGTGCCAGCAACTCCGGGACAGTTAGGTCCGAGGAGCTGTTTTTT.

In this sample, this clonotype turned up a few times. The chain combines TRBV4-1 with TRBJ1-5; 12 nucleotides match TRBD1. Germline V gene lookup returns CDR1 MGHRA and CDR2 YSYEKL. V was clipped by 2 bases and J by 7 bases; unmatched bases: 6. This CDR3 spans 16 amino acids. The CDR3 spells CASSQQGQGAGQPQHF. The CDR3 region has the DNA TGCGCCAGCAGCCAACAGGGACAGGGGGCAGGCCAGCCCCAGCATTTT.

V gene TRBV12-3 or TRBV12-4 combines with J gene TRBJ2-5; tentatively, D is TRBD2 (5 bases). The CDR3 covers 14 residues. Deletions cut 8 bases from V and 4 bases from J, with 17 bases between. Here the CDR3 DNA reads TGTGCCAGCGGGCGAGCCGGACTTGTAGAGACCCAGTACTTC. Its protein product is CASGRAGLVETQYF.

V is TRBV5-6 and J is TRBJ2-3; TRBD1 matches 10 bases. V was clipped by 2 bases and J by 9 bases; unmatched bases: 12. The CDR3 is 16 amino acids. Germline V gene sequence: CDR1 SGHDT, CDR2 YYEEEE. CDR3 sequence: CASSFRGQGPLTTQYF. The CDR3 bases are TGTGCCAGCAGCTTTCGGGGACAGGGGCCGTTGACGACGCAGTATTTT.

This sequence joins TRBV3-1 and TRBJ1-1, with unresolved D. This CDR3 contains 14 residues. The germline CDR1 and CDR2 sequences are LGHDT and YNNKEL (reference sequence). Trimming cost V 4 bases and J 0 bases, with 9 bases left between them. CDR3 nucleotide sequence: TGTGCCAGCAGCCCTAGACGGATGAACACTGAAGCTTTCTTT. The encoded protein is CASSPRRMNTEAFF.

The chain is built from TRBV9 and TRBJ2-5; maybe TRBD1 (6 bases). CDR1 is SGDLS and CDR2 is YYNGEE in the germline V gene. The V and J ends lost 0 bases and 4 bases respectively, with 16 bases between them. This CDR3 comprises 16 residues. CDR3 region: CASSVGATLGGETQYF. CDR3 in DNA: TGTGCCAGCAGCGTAGGGGCGACCTTAGGGGGAGAGACCCAGTACTTC.